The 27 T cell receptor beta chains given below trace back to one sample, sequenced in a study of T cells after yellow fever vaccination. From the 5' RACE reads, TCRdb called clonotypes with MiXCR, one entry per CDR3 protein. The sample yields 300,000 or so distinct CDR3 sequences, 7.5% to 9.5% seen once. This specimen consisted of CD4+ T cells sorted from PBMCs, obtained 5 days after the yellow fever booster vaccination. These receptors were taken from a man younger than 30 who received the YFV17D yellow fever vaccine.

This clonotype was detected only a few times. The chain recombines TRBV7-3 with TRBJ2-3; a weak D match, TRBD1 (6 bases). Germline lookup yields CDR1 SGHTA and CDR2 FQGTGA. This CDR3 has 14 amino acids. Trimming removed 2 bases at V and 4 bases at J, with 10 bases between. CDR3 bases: TGTGCCAGCAGCTTAGGGGGCTGGTCAGATACGCAGTATTTT. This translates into CASSLGGWSDTQYF.

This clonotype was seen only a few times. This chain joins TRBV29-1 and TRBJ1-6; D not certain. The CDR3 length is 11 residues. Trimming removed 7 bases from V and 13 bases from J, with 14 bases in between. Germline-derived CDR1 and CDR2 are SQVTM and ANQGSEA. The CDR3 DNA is TGCAGCGACGGGGTTCTTGGTCCCCTCCACTTT. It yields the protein CSDGVLGPLHF.

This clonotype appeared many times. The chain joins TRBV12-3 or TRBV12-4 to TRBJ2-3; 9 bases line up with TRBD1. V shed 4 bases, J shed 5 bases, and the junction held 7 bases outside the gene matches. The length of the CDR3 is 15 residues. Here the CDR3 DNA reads TGTGCCAGCAGTTCTGAACAGGGGGCGGGAGATACGCAGTATTTT. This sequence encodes CASSSEQGAGDTQYF.

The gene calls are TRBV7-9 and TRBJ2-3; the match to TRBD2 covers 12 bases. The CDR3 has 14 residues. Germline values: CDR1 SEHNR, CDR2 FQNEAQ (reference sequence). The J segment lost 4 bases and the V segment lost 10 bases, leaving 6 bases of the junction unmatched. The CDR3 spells CATLAGGQADTQYF. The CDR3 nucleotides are TGTGCCACCCTAGCGGGGGGGCAGGCAGATACGCAGTATTTT. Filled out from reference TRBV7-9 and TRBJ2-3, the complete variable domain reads DTGVSQNPRHKITKRGQNVTFRCDPISEHNRLYWYRQTLGQGPEFLTYFQNEAQLEKSRLLSDRFSAERPKGSFSTLEIQRTEQGDSAMYLCATLAGGQADTQYFGPGTRLTVL.

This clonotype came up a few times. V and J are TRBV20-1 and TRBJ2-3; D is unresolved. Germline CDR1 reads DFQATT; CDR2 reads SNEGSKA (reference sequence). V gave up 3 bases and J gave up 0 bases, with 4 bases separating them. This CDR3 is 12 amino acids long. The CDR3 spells CSARGSTDTQYF. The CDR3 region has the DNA TGCAGTGCTAGGGGGAGCACAGATACGCAGTATTTT.

The CDR3 DNA is TGTGCCAGCAGTCCACCAGGACAGGGACAAAACATTCAGTACTTC. Amino acids: CASSPPGQGQNIQYF. V usage is TRBV28 and J usage is TRBJ2-4; 8 nucleotides line up with TRBD1. V gave up 5 bases and J gave up 5 bases; unmatched junction bases: 8. The V gene's germline CDR1 is MDHEN and CDR2 SYDVKM. The CDR3 spans 15 residues.

The CDR3 bases are TGTGCCAGCAGCCAAGAGGTGACGGTGGGCTATGGCTACACCTTC. It encodes CASSQEVTVGYGYTF. J is TRBJ1-2 and V is TRBV4-2; D is unclear. Deletions cut 0 bases from V and 4 bases from J, with 12 bases between. In germline, CDR1 is LGHNA, CDR2 YNFKEQ. The CDR3 has 15 residues.

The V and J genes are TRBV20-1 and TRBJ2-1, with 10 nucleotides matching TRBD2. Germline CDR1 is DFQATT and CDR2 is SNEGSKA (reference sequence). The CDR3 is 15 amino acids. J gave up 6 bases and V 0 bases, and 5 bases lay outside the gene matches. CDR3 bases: TGCAGTGCTAGAGACCACCGGACTAGCGGCAATGAGCAGTTCTTC. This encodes CSARDHRTSGNEQFF.

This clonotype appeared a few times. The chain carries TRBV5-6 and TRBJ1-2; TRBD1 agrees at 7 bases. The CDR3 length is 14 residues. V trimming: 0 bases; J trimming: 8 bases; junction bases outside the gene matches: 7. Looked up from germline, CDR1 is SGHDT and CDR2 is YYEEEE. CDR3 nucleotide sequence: TGTGCCAGCAGCTTGGCCGACAGGGTGAGGGGCTACACCTTC. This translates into CASSLADRVRGYTF.

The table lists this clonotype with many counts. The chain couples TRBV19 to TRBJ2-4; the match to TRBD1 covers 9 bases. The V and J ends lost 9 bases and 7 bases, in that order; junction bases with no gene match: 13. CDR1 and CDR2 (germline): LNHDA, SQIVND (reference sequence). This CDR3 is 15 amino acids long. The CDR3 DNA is TGTGCCAGCGCGATCGGCCGGGACAGGGTGAACATTCAGTACTTC. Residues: CASAIGRDRVNIQYF.

The CDR3 coding sequence is TGTGCCAGCAGCTTGGTGGAGAAAGAGACCCAGTACTTC. It encodes CASSLVEKETQYF. The chain joins TRBV5-6 to TRBJ2-5; D uncertain. The CDR3 is 13 residues long. Germline V CDR1 and CDR2: SGHDT, YYEEEE. Trimming pared 0 bases from V and 3 bases from J, leaving 6 bases between.

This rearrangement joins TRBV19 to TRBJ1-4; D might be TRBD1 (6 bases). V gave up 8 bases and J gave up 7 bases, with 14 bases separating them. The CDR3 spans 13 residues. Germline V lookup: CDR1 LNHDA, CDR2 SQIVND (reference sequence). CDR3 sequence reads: CASSRGGGEKLFF. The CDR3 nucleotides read TGTGCCAGTTCCAGGGGAGGAGGTGAAAAACTGTTTTTT.

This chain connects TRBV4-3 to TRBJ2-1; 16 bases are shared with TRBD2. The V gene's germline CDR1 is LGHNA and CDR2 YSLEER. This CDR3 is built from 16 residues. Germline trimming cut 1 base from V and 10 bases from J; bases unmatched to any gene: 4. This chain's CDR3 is CASSQARGLAGGEQFF. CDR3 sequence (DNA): TGCGCCAGCAGCCAAGCAAGGGGACTAGCGGGGGGGGAGCAGTTCTTC.

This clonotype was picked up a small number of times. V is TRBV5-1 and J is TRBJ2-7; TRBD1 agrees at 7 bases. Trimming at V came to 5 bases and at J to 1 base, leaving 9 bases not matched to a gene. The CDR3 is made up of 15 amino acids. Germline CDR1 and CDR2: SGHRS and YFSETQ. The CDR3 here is CASSAGTVHSYEQYF. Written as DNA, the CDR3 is TGCGCCAGCAGTGCCGGGACAGTCCATTCCTACGAGCAGTACTTC.

The CDR3 sequence: CASSQKNRGGSSYEQYV. CDR3 in DNA: TGCGCCAGCAGCCAAAAAAACCGGGGGGGGTCTTCCTACGAGCAGTACGTC. This rearrangement joins TRBV4-3 to TRBJ2-7; 8 bases fit TRBD2. CDR1 is LGHNA and CDR2 is YSLEER in the germline V gene. J gave up 1 base and V 2 bases, and 10 bases lay outside the gene matches. CDR3 length: 17 residues.

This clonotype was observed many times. The CDR3 DNA reads as TGTGCCACCAGCAGAGACAGGGGGCAAGAGACCCAGTACTTC. It yields the protein CATSRDRGQETQYF. V is TRBV15 and J is TRBJ2-5, with 7 bases matching TRBD1. CDR1 is LNHNV, CDR2 YYDKDF, per germline (reference sequence). The CDR3 spans 14 residues. The V gene end was trimmed by 0 bases and the J gene end by 2 bases; junction bases not matched to a gene: 0. The full variable domain, in which reference TRBV15 and TRBJ2-5 provide the parts outside the CDR3, is DAMVIQNPRYQVTQFGKPVTLSCSQTLNHNVMYWYQQKSSQAPKLLFHYYDKDFNNEADTPDNFQSRRPNTSFCFLDIRSPGLGDTAMYLCATSRDRGQETQYFGPGTRLLVL.

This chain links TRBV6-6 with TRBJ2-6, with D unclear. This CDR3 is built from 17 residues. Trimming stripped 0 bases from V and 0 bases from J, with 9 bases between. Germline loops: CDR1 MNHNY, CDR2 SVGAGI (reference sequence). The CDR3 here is CASSYSSPLSGANVLTF. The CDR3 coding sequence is TGTGCCAGCAGTTACTCGAGTCCGCTCTCTGGGGCCAACGTCCTGACTTTC.

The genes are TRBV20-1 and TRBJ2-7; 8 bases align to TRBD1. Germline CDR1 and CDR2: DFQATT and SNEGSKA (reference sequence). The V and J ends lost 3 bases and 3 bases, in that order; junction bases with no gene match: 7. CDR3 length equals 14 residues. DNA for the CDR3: TGCAGTGCTAGGGCCGGACAGGGAAACTACGAGCAGTACTTC. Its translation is CSARAGQGNYEQYF.

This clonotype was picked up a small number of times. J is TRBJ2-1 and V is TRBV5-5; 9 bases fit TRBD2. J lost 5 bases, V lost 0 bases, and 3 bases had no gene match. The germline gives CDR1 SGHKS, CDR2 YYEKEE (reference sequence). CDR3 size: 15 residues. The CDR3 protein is CASSLGRGGHNEQFF. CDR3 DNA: TGTGCCAGCAGCTTGGGGCGGGGGGGACACAATGAGCAGTTCTTC.

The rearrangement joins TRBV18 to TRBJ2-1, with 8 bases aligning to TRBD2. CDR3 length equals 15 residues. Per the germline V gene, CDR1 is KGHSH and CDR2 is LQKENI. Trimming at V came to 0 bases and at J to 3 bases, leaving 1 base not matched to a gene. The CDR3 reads CASSPPGGDYNEQFF. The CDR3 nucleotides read TGTGCCAGCTCACCACCCGGGGGGGACTACAATGAGCAGTTCTTC.

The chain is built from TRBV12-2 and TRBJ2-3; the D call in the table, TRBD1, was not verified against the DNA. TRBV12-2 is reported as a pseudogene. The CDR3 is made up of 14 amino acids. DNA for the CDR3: TGTGCAAGTCGCTTAGGACAGGGAACAGATACGCAGTATTTT. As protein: CASRLGQGTDTQYF.

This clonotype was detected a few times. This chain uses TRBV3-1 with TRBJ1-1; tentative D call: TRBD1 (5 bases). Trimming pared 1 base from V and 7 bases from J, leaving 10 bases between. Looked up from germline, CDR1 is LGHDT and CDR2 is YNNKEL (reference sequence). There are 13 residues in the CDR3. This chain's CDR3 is CASSQGQGVEAFF. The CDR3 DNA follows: TGTGCCAGCAGCCAAGGCCAGGGCGTTGAAGCTTTCTTT.

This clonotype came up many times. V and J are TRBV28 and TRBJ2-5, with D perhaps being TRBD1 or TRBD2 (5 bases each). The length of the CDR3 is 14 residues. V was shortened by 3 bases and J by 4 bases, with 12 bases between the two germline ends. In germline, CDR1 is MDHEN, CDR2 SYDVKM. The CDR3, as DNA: TGTGCCAGCAGTTTTATCGGGGCACGAGAGACCCAGTACTTC. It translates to CASSFIGARETQYF.

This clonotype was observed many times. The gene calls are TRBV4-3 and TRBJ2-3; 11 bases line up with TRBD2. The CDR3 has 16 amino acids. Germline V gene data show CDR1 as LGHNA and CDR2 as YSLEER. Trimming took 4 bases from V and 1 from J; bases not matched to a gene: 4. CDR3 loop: CASSPGLADRTDTQYF. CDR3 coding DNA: TGCGCCAGCAGCCCGGGACTAGCGGACCGCACAGATACGCAGTATTTT.

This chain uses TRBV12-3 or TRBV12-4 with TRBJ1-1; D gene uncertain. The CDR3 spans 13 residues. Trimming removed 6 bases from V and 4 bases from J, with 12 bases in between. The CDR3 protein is CASSPISGTEAFF. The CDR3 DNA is TGTGCCAGCAGCCCTATATCCGGCACTGAAGCTTTCTTT.

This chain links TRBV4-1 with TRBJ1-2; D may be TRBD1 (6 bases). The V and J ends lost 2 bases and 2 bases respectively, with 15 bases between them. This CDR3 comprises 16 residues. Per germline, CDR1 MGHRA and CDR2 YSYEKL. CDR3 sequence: CASSQSGTIVNYGYTF. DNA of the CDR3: TGCGCCAGCAGCCAATCGGGGACAATCGTCAACTATGGCTACACCTTC.

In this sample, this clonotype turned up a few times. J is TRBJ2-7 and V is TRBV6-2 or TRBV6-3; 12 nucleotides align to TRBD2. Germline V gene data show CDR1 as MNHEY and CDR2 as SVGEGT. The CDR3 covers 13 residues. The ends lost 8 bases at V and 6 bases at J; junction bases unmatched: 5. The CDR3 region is CASGSTSGGEQYV. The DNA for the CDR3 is TGTGCCAGCGGCTCGACTAGCGGGGGCGAGCAGTACGTC.